The 5 T cell receptor beta chains reported below all come from one sample, sequenced in a study of CD8+ T cells in alopecia areata. Sequencing used cDNA as its template, made by extracting RNA and reverse transcribing it. TCRdb's copy holds only in-frame clones and misses some; the assay was immunoSEQ multiplex PCR. The table records 120,000 or so clones, over 60% of them present only once. Treatment specified: oral pan-JAK inhibitor, 5-10 mg twice daily. The sequences come from CD4+ T cells sorted from blood, collected at week 4, from a patient treated with tofacitinib. These receptors were obtained from a human donor with alopecia areata.

The J gene is TRBJ1-2, the V gene TRBV5-1; D may be TRBD1 (6 bases). This CDR3 is built from 14 residues. Looked up from germline, CDR1 is SGHRS and CDR2 is YFSETQ. V lost 3 bases, J lost 4 bases, and 13 bases lay in between. The DNA for the CDR3 is TGCGCCAGCAGCTCCCTTGAGACAGGCTATGGCTACACCTTC. Translation: CASSSLETGYGYTF. Based on the CDR3 plus reference TRBV5-1 and TRBJ1-2, the full variable domain is KAGVTQTPRYLIKTRGQQVTLSCSPISGHRSVSWYQQTPGQGLQFLFEYFSETQRNKGNFPGRFSGRQFSNSRSEMNVSTLELGDSALYLCASSSLETGYGYTFGSGTRLTVV.

This clone was observed once. The chain uses TRBV4-2 and TRBJ2-7; the D gene is possibly TRBD2 (6 bases). The germline gives CDR1 LGHNA, CDR2 YNFKEQ. V dropped 2 bases and J dropped 0 bases, with 17 bases sitting between them. The CDR3 covers 17 residues. The CDR3 DNA is TGTGCCAGCAGCCAAATGGCCCTGGGCGGGGACTCCTACGAGCAGTACTTC. As protein: CASSQMALGGDSYEQYF.

This clone has just one count. The chain uses TRBV19 and TRBJ2-7; 7 nucleotides line up with TRBD1. The junction had 9 bases not matched to a gene; V was cut back by 4 bases and J by 6 bases. Germline V gene data show CDR1 as LNHDA and CDR2 as SQIVND (reference sequence). This CDR3 is 14 amino acids long. The CDR3: CASSTRQGAAEQYF. CDR3 bases: TGTGCCAGTAGTACAAGACAGGGAGCCGCCGAGCAGTACTTC.

This clone was detected a few times. This chain's CDR3 is CASSVAPNTEAFF. The CDR3 nucleotides read TGTGCCAGCAGCGTAGCTCCGAACACTGAAGCTTTCTTT. The chain uses TRBV9 and TRBJ1-1; D uncertain. Germline lookup yields CDR1 SGDLS and CDR2 YYNGEE. Trimming left V 0 bases short and J 1 base short, with 4 bases between. This CDR3 spans 13 amino acids. The full variable domain, its missing parts supplied by reference TRBV9 and TRBJ1-1, is DSGVTQTPKHLITATGQRVTLRCSPRSGDLSVYWYQQSLDQGLQFLIQYYNGEERAKGNILERFSAQQFPDLHSELNLSSLELGDSALYFCASSVAPNTEAFFGQGTRLTVV.

The gene calls are TRBV29-1 and TRBJ2-1; 9 bases line up with TRBD2. Germline CDR1 is SQVTM and CDR2 is ANQGSEA. This CDR3 contains 18 residues. After removal of 5 bases from V and 3 bases from J, the junction contained 17 bases not matched to a gene. This chain's CDR3 is CSVPRPTGGGAVYNEQFF. CDR3 in DNA: TGCAGCGTTCCTCGGCCTACCGGCGGGGGGGCCGTCTACAATGAGCAGTTCTTC.